What follows is one T cell receptor (beta chain) and its context. There is no known antigen for this receptor. No much larger clone exists at a distance of one base, and base qualities are not known. Data came from an Illumina HiSeq 1500. TCRdb took the public reads, trimmed them with fastp at Q25, ran MiXCR for clone calling and kept in-frame beta chains. One record per CDR3 amino acid sequence lists the most common genes and DNA. The sample table records roughly 730,000 distinct CDR3 sequences; roughly a third of these occur just once. The top ten clonotypes cover around a sixth of the sample. The entry originates in a study of T cell repertoires in cytomegalovirus infection (dated by TCRdb to the late 2010s). Turning to the overall study: Recently identified HLA-C-restricted CMV epitopes, whose presentation resists viral immunomodulation, were targeted by peptide stimulations together with well-studied HLA-B-restricted epitopes. The HLA type of each donor mattered for the analysis, because public TCR beta signatures pointed to carriage of CMV infection along with the matching HLA type. What the study reported, not specific to this receptor: The ex vivo response was dominated by HLA-C-restricted CMV-specific TCR beta clonotypes, which also provided the single most frequent clonotype in two of eight donors. In both this cohort and an independent cohort of 300 to 450 donors, the cumulative frequency of public TCR beta family members distinguished carriers of CMV infection plus the relevant HLA type.

The treatment or condition label of this sample denotes: in vitro stimulation with specific CMV peptide epitopes to enrich CMV-specific T cells. The source was cultured PBMCs, collected from culture after CMV antigen stimulation. The source of this sequence is a human donor in good health (CMV status not recorded). Some clones in this sample may be carry-over from other donors' samples.

The CDR3: CASSSPGGFRTDTQYF. The nucleotide sequence reads as follows: TGTGCCAGCAGCTCTCCCGGGGGGTTTCGCACAGATACGCAGTATTTT. The chain is encoded by TRBV11-2 joined to TRBJ2-3; 7 bases in the junction line up with TRBD2. Reading from cysteine to phenylalanine, the CDR3 counts 16 amino acids. Here the CDR3 DNA is all that survives: 48 bases in frame from base 1. The germline V gene supplies CDR1 SGHAT and CDR2 FQNNGV. Compared with germline, V lacks 4 bases and J lacks 1 base; bases without a gene match: 8.